The entry that follows covers one T cell receptor beta chain sequence. Sorted-subset replicate PCRs used 200 ng of genomic DNA. This amount corresponded to some 30,000 T cell genomes. Profiling relied on immunoSEQ multiplex PCR, and the TCRdb table lists in-frame clones only, not all of them. The data contain 2 million to 2.5 million clones, nearly 97% of them singletons. There are 14 residues in the CDR3. V was trimmed by 4 bases and J by 4 bases, leaving 13 bases between them. Germline assignment: CDR1 SEHNR and CDR2 FQNEAQ (reference sequence). This sample was included in a study of shared clonotypes between healthy human individuals.

This TCR derives from a man between 18 and 35 years old in good health. Sequencing was carried out using naive CD4+ T cells sorted from blood. The sample's subset: CD45RA+ positively selected. The chain couples TRBV7-9 to TRBJ1-2; tentatively, D is TRBD1 (6 bases). CDR3 sequence (DNA): TGTGCCAGCAGCTCGGGGGCTTTCGGCTATGGCTACACCTTC. Amino acids: CASSSGAFGYGYTF.